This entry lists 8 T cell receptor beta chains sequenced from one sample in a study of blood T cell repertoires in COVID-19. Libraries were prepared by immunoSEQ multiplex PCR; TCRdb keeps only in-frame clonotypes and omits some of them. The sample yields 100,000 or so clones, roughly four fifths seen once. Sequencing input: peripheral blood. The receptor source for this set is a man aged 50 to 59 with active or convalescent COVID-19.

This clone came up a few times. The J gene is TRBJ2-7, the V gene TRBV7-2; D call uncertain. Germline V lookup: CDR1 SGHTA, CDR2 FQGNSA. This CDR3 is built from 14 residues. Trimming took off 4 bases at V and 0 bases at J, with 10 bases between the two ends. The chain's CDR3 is CASSSAVSSYEQYF. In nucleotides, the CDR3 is TGTGCCAGCAGCTCGGCGGTGAGCTCCTACGAGCAGTACTTC.

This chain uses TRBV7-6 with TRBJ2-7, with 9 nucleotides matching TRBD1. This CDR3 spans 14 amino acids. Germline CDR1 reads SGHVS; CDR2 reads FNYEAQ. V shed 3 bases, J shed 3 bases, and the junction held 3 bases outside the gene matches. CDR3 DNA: TGTGCCAGCAGCTTGATGACAGGGGGCTACGAGCAGTACTTC. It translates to CASSLMTGGYEQYF.

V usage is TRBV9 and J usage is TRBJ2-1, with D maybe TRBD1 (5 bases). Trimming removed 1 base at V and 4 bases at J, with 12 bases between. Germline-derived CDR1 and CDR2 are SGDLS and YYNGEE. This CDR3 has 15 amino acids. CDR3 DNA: TGTGCCAGCAGCGTAAGCCCAGGGCCATACAATGAGCAGTTCTTC. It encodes CASSVSPGPYNEQFF. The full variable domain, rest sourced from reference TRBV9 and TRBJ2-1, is DSGVTQTPKHLITATGQRVTLRCSPRSGDLSVYWYQQSLDQGLQFLIQYYNGEERAKGNILERFSAQQFPDLHSELNLSSLELGDSALYFCASSVSPGPYNEQFFGPGTRLTVL.

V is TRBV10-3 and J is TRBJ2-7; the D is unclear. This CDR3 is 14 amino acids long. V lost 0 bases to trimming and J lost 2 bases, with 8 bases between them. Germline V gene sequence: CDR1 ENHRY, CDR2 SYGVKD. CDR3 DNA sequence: TGTGCCATCAGTGAGTCCCCCAGGACCTACGAGCAGTACGTC. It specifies CAISESPRTYEQYV.

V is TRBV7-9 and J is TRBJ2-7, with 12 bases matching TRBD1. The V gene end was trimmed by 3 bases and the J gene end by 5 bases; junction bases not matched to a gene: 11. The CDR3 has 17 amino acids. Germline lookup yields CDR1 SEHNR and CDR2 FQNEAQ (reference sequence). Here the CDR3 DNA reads TGTGCCAGCAGCTTCCCCCCCGGGACAGGGGGCGGCGACGAGCAGTACGTC. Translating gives CASSFPPGTGGGDEQYV.

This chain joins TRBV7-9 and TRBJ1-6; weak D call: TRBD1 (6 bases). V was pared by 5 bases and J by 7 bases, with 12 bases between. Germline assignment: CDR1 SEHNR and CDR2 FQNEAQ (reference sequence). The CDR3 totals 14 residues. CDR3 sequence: CASSLTGSNSPLHF. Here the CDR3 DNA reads TGTGCCAGCAGCCTAACAGGGAGCAATTCACCCCTCCACTTT.

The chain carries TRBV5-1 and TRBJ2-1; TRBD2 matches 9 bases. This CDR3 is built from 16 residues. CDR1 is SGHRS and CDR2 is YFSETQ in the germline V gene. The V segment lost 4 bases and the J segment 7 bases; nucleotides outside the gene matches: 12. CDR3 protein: CASSPSAGGPSNEQFF. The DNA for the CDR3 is TGCGCCAGCAGCCCTAGTGCGGGGGGGCCTTCTAATGAGCAGTTCTTC.

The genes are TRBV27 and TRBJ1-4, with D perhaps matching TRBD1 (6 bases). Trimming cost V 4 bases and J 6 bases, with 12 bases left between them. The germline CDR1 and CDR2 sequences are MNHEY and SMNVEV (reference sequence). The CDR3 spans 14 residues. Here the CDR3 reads CASSSGRGDEKLFF. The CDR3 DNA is TGTGCCAGCAGTTCAGGCAGGGGAGATGAAAAACTGTTTTTT.